The TCR beta chain described here comes from a study of CD4 T cells in relation to SARS-CoV-2 and coronaviruses. Study in general: A couple of subjects were Hispanic; patients were roughly 8 males and a handful of females.

CEF-cultured naive and memory CD4+ T cell DNA got survey-level sequencing. Sequenced by immunoSEQ multiplex PCR; TCRdb stores in-frame clones only, minus some. This sample has about 43,000 clones; roughly 82% occur once, and the top ten carry over 1.1%. About this clone itself: The target antigen is unknown.

The receptor was isolated from an adult with COVID-19. Sequenced material: naive CD4+ T cells from PBMCs, cultured in vitro. Subset denoted: naive CD4+ T cells isolated by negative enrichment.

CDR3 protein: CASSFPQLNTQYF. In DNA, the CDR3 is TGTGCCAGCAGCTTCCCACAGCTTAATACGCAGTATTTT. This chain joins TRBV5-5 and TRBJ2-3; D is uncertain. Germline V gene lookup returns CDR1 SGHKS and CDR2 YYEKEE (reference sequence). Deletions cut 2 bases from V and 7 bases from J, with 11 bases between. The CDR3 length is 13 residues.